This T cell receptor (beta chain) stems from a study of blood T cell repertoires in COVID-19. CDR1 is LNHDA, CDR2 SQIVND, per germline (reference sequence). The V gene lost 3 bases and the J gene lost 7 bases, with 20 bases spanning the gap. The CDR3 has 16 amino acids. Generated by immunoSEQ multiplex PCR, the TCRdb table keeps only in-frame clones and is missing some. The table shows 300,000 to 400,000 clones, with about 87% occurring only once. The TCR comes from a man aged 25-40 years with COVID-19, enrolled during active disease. The specimen sequenced was peripheral blood. The chain is built from TRBV19 and TRBJ2-3; D possibly corresponds to TRBD1 (6 bases). As DNA, the CDR3 is TGTGCCAGTAGTATGCAGGGTTCGCAGGGGCGCAATACGCAGTATTTT. Encoded protein: CASSMQGSQGRNTQYF. The full variable domain, in which reference TRBV19 and TRBJ2-3 provide the parts outside the CDR3, is DGGITQSPKYLFRKEGQNVTLSCEQNLNHDAMYWYRQDPGQGLRLIYYSQIVNDFQKGDIAEGYSVSREKKESFPLTVTSAQKNPTAFYLCASSMQGSQGRNTQYFGPGTRLTVL.